A single sample is the source of the 24 T cell receptor beta chains below, sequenced in a study of molecular identifiers for immune sequencing clone quantification. TCRdb analysed the PCR reads with MiXCR anew, one entry per CDR3 protein. Of hundreds of thousands of distinct CDR3 sequences listed, 15% to 20% are singletons. The sequencing sample was made of naive CD8+ T cells from blood, with Jurkat cell RNA spiked in. As for subset: FACS-sorted CD8+CD4-CCR7+CD45RA+ naive T cells. The receptor source for this set is a human donor in good health. Some libraries in this study had Jurkat cell RNA spiked in.

As concerns this clonotype: This may be a read error, as it is one base from a much larger clone. The CDR3 carries no conserved terminal phenylalanine or tryptophan, so it likely arises from a read error. The rearrangement uses TRBV4-1 and TRBJ2-7; TRBD1 matches 7 bases. The CDR3 totals 17 residues. The V gene end was trimmed by 0 bases and the J gene end by 5 bases; junction bases not matched to a gene: 13. In germline, CDR1 is MGHRA, CDR2 YSYEKL. In DNA form, the CDR3 reads TGCGCCAGCAGCCAAGAAGAACTTGGGCAGGGGGTCCACGAGCAGTACCTC. Its translation is CASSQEELGQGVHEQYL.

The chain carries TRBV29-1 and TRBJ1-1; D remains unclear. The CDR3 covers 10 residues. Germline-derived CDR1 and CDR2 are SQVTM and ANQGSEA. Trimming took 7 bases from V and 11 from J, leaving 14 bases between them. The CDR3 protein is CSATQCLAFF. Here the CDR3 DNA reads TGCAGCGCCACACAGTGTTTGGCTTTCTTT. Combining the CDR3 with reference TRBV29-1 and TRBJ1-1 gives the whole variable domain SAVISQKPSRDICQRGTSLTIQCQVDSQVTMMFWYRQQPGQSLTLIATANQGSEATYESGFVIDKFPISRPNLTFSTLTVSNMSPEDSSIYLCSATQCLAFFGQGTRLTVV.

This CDR3 reads CSARDLRTSGAYTQYF. The CDR3 DNA reads TGCAGTGCTAGAGATCTCAGGACTAGCGGGGCTTATACGCAGTATTTT. The chain employs TRBV20-1 and TRBJ2-3; 12 bases agree with TRBD2. The trim removed 0 bases at V and 7 bases at J, leaving 8 bases unmatched. Per germline, CDR1 DFQATT and CDR2 SNEGSKA (reference sequence). The CDR3 is 16 amino acids.

The gene calls are TRBV10-3 and TRBJ2-1; 8 bases fit TRBD1. V was pared by 2 bases and J by 4 bases, with 22 bases of the junction left unmatched. Germline V lookup: CDR1 ENHRY, CDR2 SYGVKD. The CDR3 has 21 residues. CDR3 loop: CAISEPWTGSPGDLRYNEQFF. The CDR3 DNA follows: TGTGCCATCAGTGAGCCCTGGACAGGGAGTCCCGGTGACCTCCGATACAATGAGCAGTTCTTC.

This clonotype was seen many times. V usage is TRBV6-5 and J usage is TRBJ2-7; 8 bases are shared with TRBD1. The CDR3 has 14 amino acids. Unmatched junction bases numbered 9, after V lost 6 bases and J lost 5 bases. Germline CDR1 MNHEY, CDR2 SVGAGI. The CDR3 is CASRPQGAPHEQYF. The CDR3 DNA reads TGTGCCAGCAGACCTCAGGGGGCCCCCCACGAGCAGTACTTC.

This clonotype has a count of ten or more. The V call is TRBV6-5, the J call TRBJ1-3; 7 positions match TRBD1. The CDR3 sequence is 16 residues long. Germline V lookup: CDR1 MNHEY, CDR2 SVGAGI. V was pared by 6 bases and J by 0 bases, with 8 bases of the junction left unmatched. CDR3 DNA: TGTGCCAGCAGGGAGGACAGGAGCATCTCTGGAAACACCATATATTTT. Protein product: CASREDRSISGNTIYF.

This chain links TRBV12-5 with TRBJ2-1; TRBD2 agrees at 14 bases. The V segment lost 3 bases and the J segment 8 bases; nucleotides outside the gene matches: 12. The CDR3 is made up of 18 amino acids. CDR1 is LGHNT, CDR2 FRNRAP, per germline. The CDR3 DNA reads TGTGCTAGTGGTTTCGGGACTAGCGGGGGTAGGGTTGTTGATGAGCAGTTCTTC. The encoded protein is CASGFGTSGGRVVDEQFF.

Many counts were recorded for this clonotype. J is TRBJ2-1 and V is TRBV29-1, with unresolved D. Deletions cut 2 bases from V and 8 bases from J, with 16 bases between. The length of the CDR3 is 14 residues. Germline V gene lookup returns CDR1 SQVTM and CDR2 ANQGSEA. The CDR3 sequence: CSVERSQYPHEQFF. CDR3 DNA sequence: TGCAGCGTTGAAAGGTCCCAATACCCCCATGAGCAGTTCTTC.

There are many counts of this clonotype. One end of the junction varies from germline; a read error may be responsible. The chain is built from TRBV14 and TRBJ2-2; D not resolved. The CDR3 contains 12 residues. Germline V gene data show CDR1 as SGHDN and CDR2 as FVKESK. As DNA, the CDR3 is TGCGCCAGCAGCCAAGTCTCCGGGGAGCTGTTTTTT. Translating gives CASSQVSGELFF.

This clonotype was detected many times. The chain carries TRBV7-2 and TRBJ2-3; TRBD1 agrees at 9 bases. The CDR3 has 14 residues. Germline CDR1 and CDR2: SGHTA and FQGNSA. J was trimmed by 5 bases and V by 4 bases; bases with no gene match: 4. As DNA, the CDR3 is TGTGCCAGCAGCTGGGGACAGGGAGGAGATACGCAGTATTTT. It codes for CASSWGQGGDTQYF. The full variable domain, rest sourced from reference TRBV7-2 and TRBJ2-3, is GAGVSQSPSNKVTEKGKDVELRCDPISGHTALYWYRQSLGQGLEFLIYFQGNSAPDKSGLPSDRFSAERTGGSVSTLTIQRTQQEDSAVYLCASSWGQGGDTQYFGPGTRLTVL.

This clonotype was seen repeatedly, ten times or more. The chain is built from TRBV27 and TRBJ2-1, with TRBD1 as a possible D gene (6 bases). The V end was cut by 3 bases, the J end by 5 bases, with 11 bases between. The CDR3 covers 14 residues. Germline V gene sequence: CDR1 MNHEY, CDR2 SMNVEV (reference sequence). CDR3 residues: CASSLAGVHNEQFF. The CDR3 DNA reads as TGTGCCAGCAGTTTGGCAGGGGTCCACAATGAGCAGTTCTTC.

This clonotype was found many times. The chain employs TRBV4-1 and TRBJ2-1; tentatively, D is TRBD1 (5 bases). Germline lookup yields CDR1 MGHRA and CDR2 YSYEKL. V was shortened by 3 bases and J by 4 bases, with 7 bases between the two germline ends. There are 13 residues in the CDR3. CDR3 nucleotides: TGCGCCAGCAGCCACCGACAGTACAATGAGCAGTTCTTC. This gives the protein CASSHRQYNEQFF.

This clonotype was observed many times. The V gene is TRBV6-4, the J gene TRBJ1-5; maybe TRBD1 (6 bases). The CDR3 loop spans 12 amino acids. V shed 6 bases and J shed 7 bases, with 10 bases lying between them. Germline values: CDR1 MRHNA, CDR2 SNTAGT. The CDR3: CASSGQRQPQHF. The CDR3 DNA sequence: TGTGCCAGCAGCGGACAGAGGCAGCCCCAGCATTTT.

The table lists this clonotype with many counts. The gene calls are TRBV27 and TRBJ2-3; D not resolved. The germline V gene has CDR1 MNHEY and CDR2 SMNVEV (reference sequence). The CDR3 covers 15 residues. V shed 3 bases and J shed 0 bases, with 10 bases lying between them. The CDR3 coding sequence is TGTGCCAGCAGTTTTATCGCATTTAGCACAGATACGCAGTATTTT. Translated: CASSFIAFSTDTQYF.

This clonotype came up many times. The chain is built from TRBV10-3 and TRBJ2-3, with D possibly matching TRBD2 (5 bases). The CDR3 has 14 residues. The V end lost 2 bases, the J end lost 3 bases, and 9 bases lay between the germline ends. Germline lookup yields CDR1 ENHRY and CDR2 SYGVKD. The CDR3 bases are TGTGCCATCAGTGAGCCCCCGGGGACAGATACGCAGTATTTT. Its translation: CAISEPPGTDTQYF.

This clonotype was recorded a few times. The chain uses TRBV12-3 or TRBV12-4 and TRBJ2-3; D might be TRBD1 (6 bases). The CDR3 loop spans 14 amino acids. The ends were cut back, 8 bases at V and 2 bases at J, with 14 bases in the middle. The CDR3 region is CASGGVQITDTQYF. The CDR3 DNA is TGTGCCAGCGGGGGCGTCCAAATCACAGATACGCAGTATTTT.

This clonotype was seen at least ten times. The V gene is TRBV5-6, the J gene TRBJ2-4, with TRBD1 as a possible D gene (6 bases). The CDR3 consists of 15 residues. Trimming removed 3 bases at V and 3 bases at J, with 13 bases between. Germline CDR1 and CDR2: SGHDT and YYEEEE. Here the CDR3 reads CASSSRQESKNIQYF. CDR3 coding DNA: TGTGCCAGCAGCTCTCGACAGGAGAGCAAAAACATTCAGTACTTC. The variable domain in full, completed from reference TRBV5-6 and TRBJ2-4, reads DAGVTQSPTHLIKTRGQQVTLRCSPKSGHDTVSWYQQALGQGPQFIFQYYEEEERQRGNFPDRFSGHQFPNYSSELNVNALLLGDSALYLCASSSRQESKNIQYFGAGTRLSVL.

In this sample, this clonotype turned up many times. This chain joins TRBV6-2 or TRBV6-3 and TRBJ1-5; 7 bases align to TRBD1. After removal of 5 bases from V and 4 bases from J, the junction contained 17 bases not matched to a gene. There are 18 residues in the CDR3. The germline V gene encodes CDR1 MNHEY and CDR2 SVGEGT. CDR3 nucleotides: TGTGCCAGCAGTAGAATTCCGACAGGGAGAAATGTTAATCAGCCCCAGCATTTT. This sequence encodes CASSRIPTGRNVNQPQHF.

Turning to this clonotype: A much larger clone differs from this one at a single base, so this may be a read error. Here the CDR3 DNA reads TGCAGTGCTGGACCTATTAGCGGGAATAAACTCACAGATACGCAGTATTTT. It translates to CSAGPISGNKLTDTQYF. The chain has TRBV20-1 and TRBJ2-3; TRBD2 matches at 8 bases. Germline CDR1 and CDR2: DFQATT and SNEGSKA (reference sequence). Trimming removed 5 bases from V and 2 bases from J; junction bases left unmatched: 15. This CDR3 is built from 17 residues.

V usage is TRBV7-9 and J usage is TRBJ2-7, with D unresolved. This CDR3 contains 13 residues. Trimming took 5 bases from V and 2 from J, leaving 10 bases between them. Germline V CDR1 and CDR2: SEHNR, FQNEAQ (reference sequence). The CDR3 sequence is CASSGEATYEQYF. Written as DNA, the CDR3 is TGTGCCAGCAGCGGTGAGGCCACCTACGAGCAGTACTTC. Together with reference TRBV7-9 and TRBJ2-7, the CDR3 gives the full variable domain: DTGVSQNPRHKITKRGQNVTFRCDPISEHNRLYWYRQTLGQGPEFLTYFQNEAQLEKSRLLSDRFSAERPKGSFSTLEIQRTEQGDSAMYLCASSGEATYEQYFGPGTRLTVT.

Concerning this clonotype itself: A much more abundant neighbour one base away suggests this may be a read error. The chain recombines TRBV12-3 or TRBV12-4 with TRBJ1-1, with D tentatively TRBD1 (6 bases). V gave up 8 bases and J gave up 10 bases, with 20 bases separating them. The CDR3 totals 13 residues. The CDR3 reads CASGLIGGRRAFF. CDR3 in DNA: TGTGCCAGCGGATTAATTGGGGGGCGCCGAGCTTTCTTT.

Many counts were recorded for this clonotype. V usage is TRBV4-3 and J usage is TRBJ1-5; 7 bases are shared with TRBD1. Germline loops: CDR1 LGHNA, CDR2 YSLEER. Trimming at V came to 1 base and at J to 0 bases, leaving 3 bases not matched to a gene. This CDR3 region has 16 residues. The CDR3 spells CASSQGTGLSNQPQHF. In nucleotides, the CDR3 is TGCGCCAGCAGCCAAGGGACAGGACTTAGCAATCAGCCCCAGCATTTT.

This clonotype was detected only once. A read error may be the cause here, since a much bigger clone is one base away. This chain joins TRBV7-9 and TRBJ2-1; 13 bases map to TRBD2. The germline CDR1 and CDR2 sequences are SEHNR and FQNEAQ (reference sequence). This CDR3 has 18 residues. The CDR3 nucleotides read TGTGCCAGCAGCCCCGGGACTAGCGGGAAATACTCCTACAATGAGCAGCTCTTC. This codes for CASSPGTSGKYSYNEQLF.

This clonotype was counted between two and nine times. This chain links TRBV4-1 with TRBJ1-3; tentative D call: TRBD1 (5 bases). Trimming stripped 4 bases from V and 1 base from J, with 17 bases between. This CDR3 is built from 17 residues. CDR1 MGHRA and CDR2 YSYEKL come from the germline V gene. CDR3 bases: TGCGCCAGCAGCCCCTTAGGGACGGAAAGATCTGGAAACACCATATATTTT. Amino acids: CASSPLGTERSGNTIYF.